One and the same sample provided the 18 T cell receptor beta chains below, sequenced in a study of blood T cell repertoires in COVID-19. Measured with immunoSEQ multiplex PCR; TCRdb has only the in-frame clones, and not every one. The data hold some 170,000 clones, with more than 75% observed a single time. The sample consisted of peripheral blood. The receptors shown here come from a woman aged 70-85 years with acute or convalescent COVID-19.

This chain uses TRBV30 with TRBJ2-6, with 7 bases identical to TRBD1. The V gene end was trimmed by 1 base and the J gene end by 0 bases; junction bases not matched to a gene: 3. Germline assignment: CDR1 GTSNPN and CDR2 SVGIG (reference sequence). This CDR3 contains 16 residues. DNA of the CDR3: TGTGCCTGGAGTGCGACAGGGAGCTCTGGGGCCAACGTCCTGACTTTC. This codes for CAWSATGSSGANVLTF.

In this sample, this clone turned up once. The genes are TRBV15 and TRBJ2-7, with TRBD1 matching over 8 bases. J lost 0 bases, V lost 3 bases, and 4 bases had no gene match. The CDR3 consists of 15 residues. CDR1 is LNHNV and CDR2 is YYDKDF in the germline V gene (reference sequence). The DNA for the CDR3 is TGTGCCACCAGCAGGGGACAGGCCAGCTCCTACGAGCAGTACTTC. It specifies CATSRGQASSYEQYF.

With respect to this clone: In the same sample, other DNA sequences code for this CDR3. The gene calls are TRBV19 and TRBJ2-2, with D maybe TRBD2 (7 bases). The germline gives CDR1 LNHDA, CDR2 SQIVND (reference sequence). This CDR3 is built from 17 residues. Trimming left V 4 bases short and J 5 bases short, with 20 bases between. CDR3 sequence (DNA): TGTGCCAGTAGTACCCAACGGGCGGGGAGGGGGACCGGGGAGCTGTTTTTT. It yields the protein CASSTQRAGRGTGELFF. The variable domain in full, completed from reference TRBV19 and TRBJ2-2, reads DGGITQSPKYLFRKEGQNVTLSCEQNLNHDAMYWYRQDPGQGLRLIYYSQIVNDFQKGDIAEGYSVSREKKESFPLTVTSAQKNPTAFYLCASSTQRAGRGTGELFFGEGSRLTVL.

The chain uses TRBV7-2 and TRBJ1-1, with D tentatively TRBD1 (5 bases). Between the trimmed V and J ends, which lost 5 bases and 2 bases, there was a span of 15 bases. The CDR3 consists of 15 residues. The germline CDR1 and CDR2 sequences are SGHTA and FQGNSA. CDR3 sequence (DNA): TGTGCCAGCAGCGCGAGTCAGGGTCGTAACACTGAAGCTTTCTTT. It translates to CASSASQGRNTEAFF.

This clone was observed a single time. The V call is TRBV28, the J call TRBJ1-5, with D possibly matching TRBD1 (5 bases). Germline-derived CDR1 and CDR2 are MDHEN and SYDVKM. The V end lost 1 base, the J end lost 3 bases, and 7 bases lay between the germline ends. The CDR3 runs to 14 residues. The CDR3 DNA is TGTGCCAGCAGTTTATCAGGGTTCAATCAGCCCCAGCATTTT. Protein product: CASSLSGFNQPQHF.

This clone was seen more than once but under ten times. The chain couples TRBV4-1 to TRBJ1-3; D is uncertain. Germline assignment: CDR1 MGHRA and CDR2 YSYEKL. V was pared by 0 bases and J by 0 bases, with 9 bases between. The CDR3 length is 16 residues. Written as DNA, the CDR3 is TGCGCCAGCAGCCAAGACACGGTGAACTCTGGAAACACCATATATTTT. Protein: CASSQDTVNSGNTIYF.

The chain employs TRBV11-2 and TRBJ2-5, with TRBD1 as a possible D gene (5 bases). V was clipped by 3 bases and J by 1 base, with 15 bases between them. CDR3 length: 16 amino acids. Germline V gene sequence: CDR1 SGHAT, CDR2 FQNNGV. The CDR3: CASSFLGPLSQETQYF. Written as DNA, the CDR3 is TGTGCCAGCAGCTTTCTGGGGCCCCTTAGCCAAGAGACCCAGTACTTC.

The chain recombines TRBV24-1 with TRBJ1-5; D gene unclear. This CDR3 comprises 14 residues. Per the germline V gene, CDR1 is KGHDR and CDR2 is SFDVKD. The germline V and J ends were trimmed by 2 bases and 2 bases, with 6 bases remaining between them. This CDR3 reads CATSDSRGNQPQHF. The CDR3 coding sequence is TGTGCCACCAGTGATTCCCGGGGCAATCAGCCCCAGCATTTT.

The chain combines TRBV29-1 with TRBJ2-7; D possibly corresponds to TRBD2 (5 bases). Germline V lookup: CDR1 SQVTM, CDR2 ANQGSEA. CDR3 size: 12 residues. V gave up 5 bases and J gave up 2 bases, with 10 bases separating them. As DNA, the CDR3 is TGCAGCGTTCGCGGGCAGACCTACGAGCAGTACTTC. It yields the protein CSVRGQTYEQYF.

In its sample, this clone was seen a few times. V gene TRBV7-2 combines with J gene TRBJ1-1, with D unresolved. CDR1 SGHTA and CDR2 FQGNSA come from the germline V gene. V was clipped by 2 bases and J by 3 bases, with 7 bases between them. CDR3 length: 13 amino acids. CDR3 coding DNA: TGTGCCAGCAGCTTATACAGAGACACTGAAGCTTTCTTT. This gives the protein CASSLYRDTEAFF.

This chain links TRBV2 with TRBJ1-5, with D possibly matching TRBD1 (5 bases). Germline assignment: CDR1 SNHLY and CDR2 FYNNEI. V was cut by 6 bases and J by 2 bases, with 14 bases left in between. The CDR3 is 15 amino acids. CDR3 in DNA: TGTGCCAGCAGCGCTCCAGGAGGGGGCAATCAGCCCCAGCATTTT. Translated, it gives CASSAPGGGNQPQHF.

The chain links TRBV30 to TRBJ2-7; a possible D gene is TRBD2 (6 bases). This CDR3 has 12 amino acids. From germline, CDR1 is GTSNPN and CDR2 SVGIG (reference sequence). V was trimmed by 1 base and J by 5 bases, leaving 9 bases between them. The chain's CDR3 is CAWSGSGDEQYF. The CDR3 DNA is TGTGCCTGGAGTGGTTCGGGAGACGAGCAGTACTTC.

V usage is TRBV7-2 and J usage is TRBJ1-3, with 9 positions matching TRBD1. CDR3 length equals 16 residues. From germline, CDR1 is SGHTA and CDR2 FQGNSA. Losses at the gene ends were 0 bases for V and 4 bases for J; bases not matched to a gene: 4. The CDR3 DNA follows: TGTGCCAGCAGCTTAGCCGGGACAGGGAGAGGAAACACCATATATTTT. This encodes CASSLAGTGRGNTIYF.

The chain employs TRBV6-2 or TRBV6-3 and TRBJ1-2, with 8 nucleotides matching TRBD1. Germline lookup yields CDR1 MNHEY and CDR2 SVGEGT. The trim removed 6 bases at V and 5 bases at J, leaving 11 bases unmatched. CDR3 size: 15 residues. CDR3 residues: CASSPGQDRPYGYTF. CDR3 nucleotides: TGTGCCAGCAGCCCGGGACAGGACCGGCCTTATGGCTACACCTTC.

V gene TRBV29-1 combines with J gene TRBJ2-2; 9 nucleotides agree with TRBD1. Looked up from germline, CDR1 is SQVTM and CDR2 is ANQGSEA. The V and J ends lost 4 bases and 4 bases, in that order; junction bases with no gene match: 13. The CDR3 contains 17 residues. The CDR3, as DNA: TGCAGCGTTGTATCGGGGCTCGGGACAGGGTTCACCGGGGAGCTGTTTTTT. The encoded protein is CSVVSGLGTGFTGELFF.

This clone is a singleton in its sample. The V call is TRBV28, the J call TRBJ1-1, with a possible D match to TRBD1 (5 bases). Trimming pared 5 bases from V and 6 bases from J, leaving 19 bases between. Germline V gene sequence: CDR1 MDHEN, CDR2 SYDVKM. CDR3 length equals 15 residues. CDR3 bases: TGTGCCAGCAGTACTCCTGCGGGGGGTATCTCTGAAGCTTTCTTT. Amino acid sequence: CASSTPAGGISEAFF.

The chain couples TRBV7-2 to TRBJ1-2; weak D call: TRBD1 (5 bases). V gave up 1 base and J gave up 8 bases, with 11 bases separating them. The germline V gene has CDR1 SGHTA and CDR2 FQGNSA. This CDR3 is built from 13 residues. CDR3 nucleotides: TGTGCCAGCAGCTTAGGACAGAGAGAAGGCTACACCTTC. It yields the protein CASSLGQREGYTF.

The chain recombines TRBV7-2 with TRBJ1-1, with D perhaps TRBD1 (5 bases). The V end lost 3 bases, the J end lost 5 bases, and 10 bases lay between the germline ends. There are 13 residues in the CDR3. The germline CDR1 and CDR2 sequences are SGHTA and FQGNSA. The CDR3 DNA reads as TGTGCCAGCAGCTTTGACAGAAGAACTGAAGCTTTCTTT. This codes for CASSFDRRTEAFF.